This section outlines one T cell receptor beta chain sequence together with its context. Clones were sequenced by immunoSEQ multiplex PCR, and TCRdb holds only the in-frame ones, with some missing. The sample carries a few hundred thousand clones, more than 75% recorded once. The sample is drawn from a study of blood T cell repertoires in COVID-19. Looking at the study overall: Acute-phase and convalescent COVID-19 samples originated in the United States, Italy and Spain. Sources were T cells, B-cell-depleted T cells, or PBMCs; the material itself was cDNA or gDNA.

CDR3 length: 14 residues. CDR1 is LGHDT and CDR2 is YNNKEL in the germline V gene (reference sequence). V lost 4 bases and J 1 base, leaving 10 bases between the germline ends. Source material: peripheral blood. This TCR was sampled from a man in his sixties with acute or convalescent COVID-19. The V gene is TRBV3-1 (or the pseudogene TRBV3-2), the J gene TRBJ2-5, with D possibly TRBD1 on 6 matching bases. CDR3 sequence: CASSRRQAQETQYF. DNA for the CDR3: TGTGCCAGCAGCCGACGACAGGCCCAAGAGACCCAGTACTTC.